A single sample gave rise to the 4 T cell receptor beta chains below, sequenced in a study of blood T cell repertoires in COVID-19. Using immunoSEQ multiplex PCR, the repertoire was profiled, and TCRdb retains in-frame clones only, with some absent. The table lists about 89,000 clones, 90% to 95% of them singletons. The sequenced material came from peripheral blood. All receptors derive from a human donor with active COVID-19. The donor label of this sample is uncertain.

The chain recombines TRBV28 with TRBJ2-7; the D gene is possibly TRBD1 (5 bases). The V gene's germline CDR1 is MDHEN and CDR2 SYDVKM. The CDR3 extends over 16 amino acids. Trimming pared 6 bases from V and 2 bases from J, leaving 20 bases between. The CDR3 DNA follows: TGTGCCAGCAGCACGAACGGACACCTGACGACCTACGAGCAGTACTTC. Translation gives CASSTNGHLTTYEQYF.

This clone has only one observation. This chain uses TRBV6-1 with TRBJ2-2, with TRBD2 matching 7 bases. The V gene's germline CDR1 is MNHNS and CDR2 SASEGT. The CDR3 runs to 15 residues. Germline trimming cut 0 bases from V and 6 bases from J; bases unmatched to any gene: 4. CDR3 region: CASSEAGEGAGELFF. DNA of the CDR3: TGTGCCAGCAGTGAAGCGGGGGAGGGCGCCGGGGAGCTGTTTTTT.

The chain uses TRBV3-1 (or the pseudogene TRBV3-2) and TRBJ1-2; D not certain. Trimming removed 0 bases from V and 4 bases from J, with 12 bases in between. The V gene's germline CDR1 is LGHDT and CDR2 YNNKEL (reference sequence). This CDR3 is 15 amino acids long. The chain's CDR3 is CASSQDRVLGYGYTF. CDR3 sequence (DNA): TGTGCCAGCAGCCAAGATCGGGTCCTGGGCTATGGCTACACCTTC.

This chain uses TRBV19 with TRBJ2-7; TRBD2 agrees at 9 bases. Germline trimming cut 6 bases from V and 7 bases from J; bases unmatched to any gene: 13. Germline V gene sequence: CDR1 LNHDA, CDR2 SQIVND (reference sequence). The CDR3 spans 15 residues. As DNA, the CDR3 is TGTGCCAGTAGCCCGAGGCGGGGGGGCATATATGAGCAGTACTTC. Translating it yields CASSPRRGGIYEQYF.